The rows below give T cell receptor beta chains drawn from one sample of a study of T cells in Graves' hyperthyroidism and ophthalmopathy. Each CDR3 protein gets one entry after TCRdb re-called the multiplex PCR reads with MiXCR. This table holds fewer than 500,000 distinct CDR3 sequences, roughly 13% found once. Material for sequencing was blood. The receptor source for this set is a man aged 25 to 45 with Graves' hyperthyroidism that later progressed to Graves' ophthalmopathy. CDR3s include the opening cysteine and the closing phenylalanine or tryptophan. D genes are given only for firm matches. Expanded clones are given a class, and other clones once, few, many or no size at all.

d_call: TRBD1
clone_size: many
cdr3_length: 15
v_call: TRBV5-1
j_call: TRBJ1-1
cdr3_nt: TGCGCCAGCAGCTTGGGGACAGGGATCAACACTGAAGCTTTCTTT
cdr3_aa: CASSLGTGINTEAFF

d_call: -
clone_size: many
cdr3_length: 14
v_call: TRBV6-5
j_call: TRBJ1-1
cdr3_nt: TGTGCCAGCAGTTACTCCGACTGGAACACTGAAGCTTTCTTT
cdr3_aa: CASSYSDWNTEAFF

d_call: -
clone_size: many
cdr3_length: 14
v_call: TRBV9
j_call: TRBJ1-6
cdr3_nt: TGTGCCAGCAGCGTAATGGTGTATAATTCACCCCTCCACTTT
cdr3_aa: CASSVMVYNSPLHF

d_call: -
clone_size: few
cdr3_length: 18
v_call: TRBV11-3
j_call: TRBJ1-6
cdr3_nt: TGTGCCGGCAGCTTAGACCAGGGAGGGAGCTCCTATAATTCACCCCTCCACTTT
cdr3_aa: CAGSLDQGGSSYNSPLHF

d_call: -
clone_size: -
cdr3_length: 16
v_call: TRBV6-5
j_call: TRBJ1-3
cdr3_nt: TGTGCCAGCAGTTACTCGCAAGGTAGAGGTGGAAACACCATATATTTT
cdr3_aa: CASSYSQGRGGNTIYF

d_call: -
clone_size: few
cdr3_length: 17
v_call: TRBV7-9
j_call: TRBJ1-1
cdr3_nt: TGTGCCAGCAGCTTGGGTGCAGGGATTCGTGGGAACACTGAAGCTTTCTTT
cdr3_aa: CASSLGAGIRGNTEAFF

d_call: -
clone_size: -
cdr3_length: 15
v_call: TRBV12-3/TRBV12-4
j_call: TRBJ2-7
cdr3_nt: TGTGCCAGCAGTTTCATCTCAGAGGCATCCTACGAGCAGTACTTC
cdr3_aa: CASSFISEASYEQYF

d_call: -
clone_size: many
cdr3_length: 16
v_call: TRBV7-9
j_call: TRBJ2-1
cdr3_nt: TGTGCCAGCACCTCATTCCGGGCAGGGGCCATAAATGAGCAGTTCTTC
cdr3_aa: CASTSFRAGAINEQFF

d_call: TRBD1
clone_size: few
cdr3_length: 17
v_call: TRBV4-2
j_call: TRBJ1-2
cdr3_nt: TGTGCCAGCAGCCATGCCGGGACAGGCCTTGGGGGCTATGGCTACACCTTC
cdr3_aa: CASSHAGTGLGGYGYTF

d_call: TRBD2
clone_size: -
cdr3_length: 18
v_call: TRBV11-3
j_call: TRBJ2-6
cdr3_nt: TGTGCCAGCAGCCCACGGGAGGGAAGGAGCTCTGGGGCCAACGTCCTGACTTTC
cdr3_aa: CASSPREGRSSGANVLTF

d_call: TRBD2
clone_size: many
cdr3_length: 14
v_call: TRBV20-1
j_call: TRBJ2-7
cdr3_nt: TGCAGTGCTAGAGGGGCGGGGGTGGCCTACGAGCAGTACTTC
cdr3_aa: CSARGAGVAYEQYF

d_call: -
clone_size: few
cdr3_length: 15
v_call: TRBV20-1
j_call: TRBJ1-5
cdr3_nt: TGCAGTGCTAGTAGGGGTGACAGGCCCTTCCGGCCCCAGCATTTT
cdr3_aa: CSASRGDRPFRPQHF

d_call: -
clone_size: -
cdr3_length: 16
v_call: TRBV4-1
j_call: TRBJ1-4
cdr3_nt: TGCGCCAGCAGCCAAGATGGGACCTTTAGGAATGAAAAACTGTTTTTT
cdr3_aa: CASSQDGTFRNEKLFF

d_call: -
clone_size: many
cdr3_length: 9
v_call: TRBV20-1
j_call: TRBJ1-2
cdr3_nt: TGCAGTGTTATCTATGGCTACACCTTC
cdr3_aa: CSVIYGYTF

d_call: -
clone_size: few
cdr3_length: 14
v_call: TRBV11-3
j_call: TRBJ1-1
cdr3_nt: TGTGCCAGCAGTCTTGTGCTGGGGGGCACTGAAGCTTTCTTT
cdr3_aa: CASSLVLGGTEAFF

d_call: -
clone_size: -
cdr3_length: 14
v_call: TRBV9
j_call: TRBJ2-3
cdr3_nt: TGTGCCAGCAGCGTGGGGGGGCGCACAGATACGCAGTATTTT
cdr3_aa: CASSVGGRTDTQYF

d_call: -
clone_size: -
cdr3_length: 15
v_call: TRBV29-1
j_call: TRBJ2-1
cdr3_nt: TGCAGCGTTGAAGAAAACAGGGATTCCTACAATGAGCAGTTCTTC
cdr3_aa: CSVEENRDSYNEQFF

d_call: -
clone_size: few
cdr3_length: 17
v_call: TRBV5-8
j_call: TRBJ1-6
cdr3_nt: TGTGCCAGCAGCCGTGGACAAAGAGGGTCCTATAATTCACCCCTCCACTTT
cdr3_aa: CASSRGQRGSYNSPLHF

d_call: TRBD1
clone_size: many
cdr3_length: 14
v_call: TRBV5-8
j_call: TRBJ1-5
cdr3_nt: TGTGCCAGCAGCAAGGACAGGGACAATCAGCCCCAGCATTTT
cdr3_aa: CASSKDRDNQPQHF

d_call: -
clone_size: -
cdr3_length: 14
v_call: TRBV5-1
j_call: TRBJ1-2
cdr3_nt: TGCGCCAGCAGCTTCAGGGGTTTTGACTATGGCTACACCTTC
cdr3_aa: CASSFRGFDYGYTF

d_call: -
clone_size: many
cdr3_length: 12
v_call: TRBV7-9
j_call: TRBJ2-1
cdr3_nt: TGTGCCAGCAGCTTAAAGGGCGATGAGCAGTTCTTC
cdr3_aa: CASSLKGDEQFF

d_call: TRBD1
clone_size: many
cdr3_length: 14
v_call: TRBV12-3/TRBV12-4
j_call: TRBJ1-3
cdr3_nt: TGTGCCAGCAGTTCGACAGGGGCTGGAAACACCATATATTTT
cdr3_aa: CASSSTGAGNTIYF

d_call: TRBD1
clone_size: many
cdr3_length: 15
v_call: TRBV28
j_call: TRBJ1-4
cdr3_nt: TGTGCCAGCAGTTGGGGGACAGGGGGTGGTGAAAAACTGTTTTTT
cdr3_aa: CASSWGTGGGEKLFF

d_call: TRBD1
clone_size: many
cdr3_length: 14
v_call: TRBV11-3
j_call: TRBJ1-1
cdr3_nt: TGTGCCAGCAGCGAAGACAGGGGAAACACTGAAGCTTTCTTT
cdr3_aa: CASSEDRGNTEAFF

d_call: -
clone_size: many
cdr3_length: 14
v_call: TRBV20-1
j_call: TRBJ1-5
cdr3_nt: TGCAGTGCAAGGAGGGGGAATGTCAATCAGCCCCAGCATTTT
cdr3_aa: CSARRGNVNQPQHF

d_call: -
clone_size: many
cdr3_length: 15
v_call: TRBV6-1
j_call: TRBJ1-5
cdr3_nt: TGTGCCAGCAGGCAAGGGGTCCAGGTCAATCAGCCCCAGCATTTT
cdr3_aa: CASRQGVQVNQPQHF

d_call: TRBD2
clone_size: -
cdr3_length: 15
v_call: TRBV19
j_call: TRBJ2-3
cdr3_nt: TGTGCCAGTAGGGACGGGGGTAGCGGGAGTGATACGCAGTATTTT
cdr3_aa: CASRDGGSGSDTQYF

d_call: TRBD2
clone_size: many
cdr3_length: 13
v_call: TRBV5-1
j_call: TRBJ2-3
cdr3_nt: TGCGCCAGCAGGACTAGCGGAGCAGATACGCAGTATTTT
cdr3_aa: CASRTSGADTQYF

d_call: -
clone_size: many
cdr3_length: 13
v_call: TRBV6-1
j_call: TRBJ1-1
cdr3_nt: TGTGCCAGCAGCTTAAAGTCGAACACTGAAGCTTTCTTT
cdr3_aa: CASSLKSNTEAFF

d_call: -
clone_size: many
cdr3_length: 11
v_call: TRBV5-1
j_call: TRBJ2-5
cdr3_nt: TGTGCCAGCAGTTCCCAAGAGACCCAGTACTTC
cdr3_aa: CASSSQETQYF

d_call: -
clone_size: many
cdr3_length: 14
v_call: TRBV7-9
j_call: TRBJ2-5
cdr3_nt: TGTGCCAGCAGCTTACGGGGGATCCAAGAGACCCAGTACTTC
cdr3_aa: CASSLRGIQETQYF

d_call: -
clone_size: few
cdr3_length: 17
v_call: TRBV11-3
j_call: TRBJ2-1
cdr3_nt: TGTGCCAGCAGCATACACCTAATCTCTCTATCCTACAATGAGCAGTTCTTC
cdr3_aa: CASSIHLISLSYNEQFF

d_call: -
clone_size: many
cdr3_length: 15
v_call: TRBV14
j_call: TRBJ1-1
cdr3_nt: TGTGCCAGCAGCCAAGTCTACGCACTGAACACTGAAGCTTTCTTT
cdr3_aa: CASSQVYALNTEAFF

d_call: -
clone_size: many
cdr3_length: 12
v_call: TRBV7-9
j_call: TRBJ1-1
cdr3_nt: TGTGCCAGCAGCTTAACCGCCACTGAAGCTTTCTTT
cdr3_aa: CASSLTATEAFF

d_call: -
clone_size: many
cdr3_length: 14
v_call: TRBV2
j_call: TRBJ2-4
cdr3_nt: TGTGCCAGCAGGGCGACAGTAGCCAAAAACATTCAGTACTTC
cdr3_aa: CASRATVAKNIQYF

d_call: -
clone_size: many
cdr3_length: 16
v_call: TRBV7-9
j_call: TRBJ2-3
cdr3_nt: TGTGCCAGCAGCTTATTGGGGGGTGCGGAAACAGATACGCAGTATTTT
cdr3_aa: CASSLLGGAETDTQYF

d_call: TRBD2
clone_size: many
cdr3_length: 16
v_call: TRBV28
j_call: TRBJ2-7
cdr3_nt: TGTGCCAGCAGTTCTGGGCGACGGGGGGGCTTGGACGAGCAGTACTTC
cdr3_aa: CASSSGRRGGLDEQYF

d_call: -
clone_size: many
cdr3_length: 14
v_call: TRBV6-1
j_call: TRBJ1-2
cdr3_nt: TGTGCCATCAACCCTCCTAGGGGAGACTATGGCTACACCTTC
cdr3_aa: CAINPPRGDYGYTF

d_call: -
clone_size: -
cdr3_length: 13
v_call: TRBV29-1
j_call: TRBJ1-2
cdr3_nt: TGCAGCGTCTTTGAGACAGCTAACTATGGCTACACCTTC
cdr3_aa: CSVFETANYGYTF

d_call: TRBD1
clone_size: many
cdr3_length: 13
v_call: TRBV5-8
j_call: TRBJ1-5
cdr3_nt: TGTGCCAGCAGTCGACAGGGGGTTCAGCCCCAGCATTTT
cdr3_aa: CASSRQGVQPQHF

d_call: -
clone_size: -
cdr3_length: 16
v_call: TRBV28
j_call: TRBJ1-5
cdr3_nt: TGTGCCAGCAGTTTAAAGAGGTGGGGGGGCAATCAGCCCCAGCATTTT
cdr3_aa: CASSLKRWGGNQPQHF

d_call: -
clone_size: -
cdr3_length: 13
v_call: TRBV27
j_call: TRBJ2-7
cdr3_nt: TGTGCCAGCAGTCAAACAGAGACCTACGAGCAGTACTTC
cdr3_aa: CASSQTETYEQYF